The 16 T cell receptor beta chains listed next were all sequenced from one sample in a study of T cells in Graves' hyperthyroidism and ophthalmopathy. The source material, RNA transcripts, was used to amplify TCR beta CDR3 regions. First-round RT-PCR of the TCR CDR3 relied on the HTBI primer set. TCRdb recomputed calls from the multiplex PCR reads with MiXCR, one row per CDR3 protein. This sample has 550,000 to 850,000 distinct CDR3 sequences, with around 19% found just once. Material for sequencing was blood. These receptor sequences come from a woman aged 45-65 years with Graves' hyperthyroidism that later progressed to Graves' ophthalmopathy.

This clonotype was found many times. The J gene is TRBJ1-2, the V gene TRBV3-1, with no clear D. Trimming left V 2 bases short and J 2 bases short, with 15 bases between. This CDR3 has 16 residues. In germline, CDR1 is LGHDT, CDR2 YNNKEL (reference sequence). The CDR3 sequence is CASSQNQRSFNYGYTF. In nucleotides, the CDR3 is TGTGCCAGCAGCCAAAATCAAAGGTCCTTCAACTATGGCTACACCTTC.

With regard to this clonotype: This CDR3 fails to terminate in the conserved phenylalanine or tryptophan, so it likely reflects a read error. The CDR3 region has the DNA TGTGCCAGCATAGGAGGGGACACTGAAGCTTTCCTT. Translated, it gives CASIGGDTEAFL. V usage is TRBV2 and J usage is TRBJ1-1, with TRBD1 as a possible D gene (5 bases). V was cut by 7 bases and J by 3 bases, with 9 bases left in between. CDR1 and CDR2 (germline): SNHLY, FYNNEI. This CDR3 is 12 amino acids long.

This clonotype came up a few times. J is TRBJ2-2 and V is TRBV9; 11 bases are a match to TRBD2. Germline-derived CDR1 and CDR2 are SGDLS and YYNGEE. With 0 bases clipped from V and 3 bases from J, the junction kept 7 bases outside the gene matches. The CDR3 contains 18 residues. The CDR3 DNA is TGTGCCAGCAGCGTAGTTGGTAGCGGGGGGGTCGACACCGGGGAGCTGTTTTTT. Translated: CASSVVGSGGVDTGELFF.

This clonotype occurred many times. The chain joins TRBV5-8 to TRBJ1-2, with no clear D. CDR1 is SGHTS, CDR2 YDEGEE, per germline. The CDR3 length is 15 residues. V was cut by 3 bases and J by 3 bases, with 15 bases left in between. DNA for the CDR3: TGTGCCAGCAGCTCGTATACCAATGGATACTATGGCTACACCTTC. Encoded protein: CASSSYTNGYYGYTF.

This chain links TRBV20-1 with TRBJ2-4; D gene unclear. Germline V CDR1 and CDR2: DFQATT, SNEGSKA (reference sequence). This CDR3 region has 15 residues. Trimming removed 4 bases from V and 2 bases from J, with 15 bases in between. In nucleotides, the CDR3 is TGCAGTGCTAACAGCTTTGATTTATCCAAAAACATTCAGTACTTC. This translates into CSANSFDLSKNIQYF.

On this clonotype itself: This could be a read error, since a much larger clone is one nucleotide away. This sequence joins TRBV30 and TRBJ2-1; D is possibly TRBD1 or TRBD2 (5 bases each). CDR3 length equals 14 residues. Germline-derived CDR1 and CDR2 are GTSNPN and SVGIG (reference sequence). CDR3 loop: CPWSVQASSNEQFF. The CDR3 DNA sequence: TGTCCCTGGAGTGTACAGGCTAGCTCTAATGAGCAGTTCTTC.

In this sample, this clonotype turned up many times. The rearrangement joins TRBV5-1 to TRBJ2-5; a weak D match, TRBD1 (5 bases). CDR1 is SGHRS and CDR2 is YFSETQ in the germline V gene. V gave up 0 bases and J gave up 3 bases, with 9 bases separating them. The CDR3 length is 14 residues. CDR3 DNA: TGCGCCAGCAGCTTGGGGACAACCGAAGAGACCCAGTACTTC. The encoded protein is CASSLGTTEETQYF.

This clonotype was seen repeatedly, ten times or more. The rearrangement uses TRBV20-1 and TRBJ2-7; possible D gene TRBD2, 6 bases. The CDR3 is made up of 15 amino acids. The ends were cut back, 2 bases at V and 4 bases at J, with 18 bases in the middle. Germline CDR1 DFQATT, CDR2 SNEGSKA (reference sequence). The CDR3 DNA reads TGCAGTGCTAGATCCTCCCGCGGCGGGGTTTACGAGCAGTACTTC. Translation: CSARSSRGGVYEQYF.

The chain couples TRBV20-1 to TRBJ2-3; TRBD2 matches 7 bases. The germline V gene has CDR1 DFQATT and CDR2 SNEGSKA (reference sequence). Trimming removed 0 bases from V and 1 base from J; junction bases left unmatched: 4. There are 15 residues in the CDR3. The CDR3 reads CSARDQSGGTDTQYF. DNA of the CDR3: TGCAGTGCTAGAGATCAGAGCGGGGGCACAGATACGCAGTATTTT.

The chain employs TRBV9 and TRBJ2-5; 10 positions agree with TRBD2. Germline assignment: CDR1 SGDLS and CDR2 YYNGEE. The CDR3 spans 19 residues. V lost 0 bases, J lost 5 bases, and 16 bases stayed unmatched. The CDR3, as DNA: TGTGCCAGCAGCGTAGAGGGAACGAGCGGGGGGGAGTTCAGGGAGACCCAGTACTTC. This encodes CASSVEGTSGGEFRETQYF.

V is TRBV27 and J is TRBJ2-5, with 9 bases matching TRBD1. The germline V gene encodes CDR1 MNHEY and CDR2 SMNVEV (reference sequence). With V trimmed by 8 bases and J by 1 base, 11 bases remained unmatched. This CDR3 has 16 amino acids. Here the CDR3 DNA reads TGTGCCAGCTTGGGGACAGGGAGTTATCCCCAAGAGACCCAGTACTTC. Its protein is CASLGTGSYPQETQYF.

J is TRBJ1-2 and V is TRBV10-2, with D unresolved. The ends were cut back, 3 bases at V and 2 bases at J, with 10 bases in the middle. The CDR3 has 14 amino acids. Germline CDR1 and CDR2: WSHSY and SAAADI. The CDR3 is CASSDSGKNYGYTF. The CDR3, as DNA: TGCGCCAGCAGTGATTCGGGAAAGAACTATGGCTACACCTTC.

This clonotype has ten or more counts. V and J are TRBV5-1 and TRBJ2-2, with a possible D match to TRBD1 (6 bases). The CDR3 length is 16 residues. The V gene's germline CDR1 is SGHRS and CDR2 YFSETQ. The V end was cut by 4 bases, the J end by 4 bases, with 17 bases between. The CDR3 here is CASSTRLTGRTGELFF. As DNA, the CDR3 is TGCGCCAGCAGCACGCGCCTGACAGGACGCACCGGGGAGCTGTTTTTT.

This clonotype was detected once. The DNA of the CDR3 is TGCAGCGTTGAGGGGGGGGTCTTCCAAAACACCGGGGAGCTGTTTTTT. This gives the protein CSVEGGVFQNTGELFF. The chain carries TRBV29-1 and TRBJ2-2; 7 bases align to TRBD2. J was trimmed by 2 bases and V by 3 bases; bases with no gene match: 9. The CDR3 is 16 residues long. CDR1 and CDR2 (germline): SQVTM, ANQGSEA.

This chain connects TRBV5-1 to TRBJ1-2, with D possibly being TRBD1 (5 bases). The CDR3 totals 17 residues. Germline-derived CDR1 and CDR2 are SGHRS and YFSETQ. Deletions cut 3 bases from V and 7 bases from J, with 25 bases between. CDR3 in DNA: TGCGCCAGCAGCTCCGACAGACAGAGGGCTTCCTTGCGTGGCTACACCTTC. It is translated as CASSSDRQRASLRGYTF.

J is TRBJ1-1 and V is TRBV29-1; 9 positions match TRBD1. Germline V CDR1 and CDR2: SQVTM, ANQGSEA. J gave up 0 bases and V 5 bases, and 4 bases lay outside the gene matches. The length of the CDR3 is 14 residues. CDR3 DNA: TGCAGCGTTACCGGGACAGGGATGAACACTGAAGCTTTCTTT. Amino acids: CSVTGTGMNTEAFF.